The 32 T cell receptor beta chains below all came from one sample that was sequenced in a study of blood T cell repertoires in COVID-19. Some clones are missing from TCRdb's copy, which holds only in-frame ones; the method was immunoSEQ multiplex PCR. Of roughly 76,000 clones in the sample, approximately 90% were seen once. Sequenced input: peripheral blood. The receptor set was obtained from a man aged 25-45 years with acute or convalescent COVID-19.

The chain joins TRBV2 to TRBJ2-7, with TRBD2 matching over 10 bases. Germline CDR1 reads SNHLY; CDR2 reads FYNNEI. The CDR3 sequence is 14 residues long. With 3 bases clipped from V and 6 bases from J, the junction kept 5 bases outside the gene matches. The CDR3 coding sequence is TGTGCCAGCAGTGATGCTAGCGGGAGTACCGAGCAGTACTTC. Translation gives CASSDASGSTEQYF.

The rearrangement links TRBV3-1 (or the pseudogene TRBV3-2) to TRBJ1-3; D remains unclear. The CDR3 is 12 amino acids. Germline values: CDR1 LGHDT, CDR2 YNNKEL (reference sequence). V lost 3 bases and J lost 4, with 4 bases in between. CDR3 bases: TGTGCCAGCAGCCAGGGCGGAAACACCATATATTTT. Protein product: CASSQGGNTIYF.

The chain recombines TRBV19 with TRBJ1-5; D gene uncertain. The CDR3 length is 15 residues. V lost 6 bases and J 0 bases, leaving 12 bases between the germline ends. Germline V gene sequence: CDR1 LNHDA, CDR2 SQIVND (reference sequence). CDR3: CASRFADNSNQPQHF. As DNA, the CDR3 is TGTGCCAGTAGATTTGCAGACAATAGCAATCAGCCCCAGCATTTT.

The gene calls are TRBV10-1 and TRBJ2-2; 14 positions agree with TRBD2. V shed 4 bases and J 6 bases; nucleotides not matched to a gene: 10. The CDR3 has 18 amino acids. Germline loops: CDR1 WNHNN, CDR2 SYGVQD (reference sequence). The CDR3 spells CASSAQGLAGDRAGELFF. The CDR3 region has the DNA TGCGCCAGCAGTGCCCAGGGACTAGCGGGAGATAGGGCCGGGGAGCTGTTTTTT.

This clone was recorded only once. A junction boundary mismatches the germline segment, possibly from a read error. The J gene is TRBJ2-3, the V gene TRBV28; the match to TRBD2 covers 9 bases. Germline CDR1 reads MDHEN; CDR2 reads SYDVKM. This CDR3 is built from 14 residues. The CDR3 loop is CASTLAGGTDTQYF. In DNA form, the CDR3 reads TGTGCCAGCACTTTAGCGGGGGGCACAGATACGCAGTATTTT.

This clone was observed once. The J gene is TRBJ2-1, the V gene TRBV6-1, with 7 bases aligning to TRBD2. Unmatched junction bases numbered 4, after V lost 3 bases and J lost 5 bases. This CDR3 has 14 residues. Germline V CDR1 and CDR2: MNHNS, SASEGT. The CDR3 region is CASSESGIHNEQFF. CDR3 bases: TGTGCCAGCAGTGAGAGCGGGATTCACAATGAGCAGTTCTTC.

The chain joins TRBV7-2 to TRBJ1-4, with D hard to call. The germline gives CDR1 SGHTA, CDR2 FQGNSA. This CDR3 has 13 residues. Trimming removed 1 base from V and 6 bases from J, with 6 bases in between. Here the CDR3 reads CASSLDGYEKLFF. CDR3 DNA sequence: TGTGCCAGCAGCTTAGATGGCTATGAAAAACTGTTTTTT.

The chain is built from TRBV6-5 and TRBJ2-5; 13 bases line up with TRBD2. The ends lost 10 bases at V and 5 bases at J; junction bases unmatched: 4. The V gene's germline CDR1 is MNHEY and CDR2 SVGAGI. This CDR3 contains 13 residues. The CDR3 loop reads CAITSGGAETQYF. In DNA, the CDR3 is TGTGCCATTACTAGCGGGGGGGCGGAGACCCAGTACTTC.

The V and J genes are TRBV7-6 and TRBJ2-1; no firm D call. There are 14 residues in the CDR3. Germline loops: CDR1 SGHVS, CDR2 FNYEAQ. The V end lost 0 bases, the J end lost 10 bases, and 13 bases lay between the germline ends. CDR3: CASSLAPSPGEQFF. In DNA, the CDR3 is TGTGCCAGCAGCTTAGCCCCTTCCCCCGGGGAGCAGTTCTTC.

The chain employs TRBV6-5 and TRBJ1-5; the D is unclear. The CDR3 runs to 15 residues. Germline CDR1 reads MNHEY; CDR2 reads SVGAGI. Trimming took 0 bases from V and 5 from J, leaving 11 bases between them. The CDR3 nucleotides read TGTGCCAGCAGTTACTCGTATGTGGGAGATCAGCCCCAGCATTTT. The encoded protein is CASSYSYVGDQPQHF.

The rearrangement uses TRBV5-1 and TRBJ1-6, with 7 nucleotides matching TRBD1. Germline V gene data show CDR1 as SGHRS and CDR2 as YFSETQ. J gave up 10 bases and V 2 bases, and 9 bases lay outside the gene matches. This CDR3 contains 15 residues. This chain's CDR3 is CASSFRPGQNSPLHF. DNA of the CDR3: TGCGCCAGCAGCTTCCGCCCGGGACAGAACTCACCCCTCCACTTT.

The chain carries TRBV19 and TRBJ2-1; D is possibly TRBD1 (6 bases). CDR1 and CDR2 (germline): LNHDA, SQIVND (reference sequence). The ends were cut back, 2 bases at V and 2 bases at J, with 13 bases in the middle. This CDR3 comprises 16 residues. In DNA form, the CDR3 reads TGTGCCAGTAGTATACCTCGGACAGACCCCTACAATGAGCAGTTCTTC. Residues: CASSIPRTDPYNEQFF.

V and J are TRBV7-9 and TRBJ1-1, with D unclear. There are 13 residues in the CDR3. Germline CDR1 reads SEHNR; CDR2 reads FQNEAQ (reference sequence). V was pared by 4 bases and J by 0 bases, with 6 bases between. CDR3 amino acids: CASSSTVNTEAFF. In nucleotides, the CDR3 is TGTGCCAGCAGCTCTACAGTGAACACTGAAGCTTTCTTT.

The chain's CDR3 is CASSSSGPSYEQYF. In nucleotides, the CDR3 is TGTGCCAGCAGTTCTAGCGGGCCTTCCTACGAGCAGTACTTC. This chain links TRBV28 with TRBJ2-7; 8 nucleotides agree with TRBD2. Germline V gene lookup returns CDR1 MDHEN and CDR2 SYDVKM. The CDR3 runs to 14 residues. V lost 4 bases to trimming and J lost 1 base; unmatched junction nucleotides: 3.

The CDR3 DNA follows: TGTGCCAGCAGCCGATCGGGACAGGGCTACGAGCAGTACTTC. Protein product: CASSRSGQGYEQYF. The chain recombines TRBV14 with TRBJ2-7; the match to TRBD1 covers 9 bases. The CDR3 sequence is 14 residues long. Germline V gene data show CDR1 as SGHDN and CDR2 as FVKESK. Germline trimming cut 4 bases from V and 3 bases from J; bases unmatched to any gene: 4.

The chain joins TRBV5-1 to TRBJ1-1, with D perhaps matching TRBD1 (6 bases). The length of the CDR3 is 15 residues. Germline V gene sequence: CDR1 SGHRS, CDR2 YFSETQ. V gave up 0 bases and J gave up 0 bases, with 9 bases separating them. The chain's CDR3 is CASSLEGELNTEAFF. The CDR3 nucleotides are TGCGCCAGCAGCTTGGAGGGGGAATTGAACACTGAAGCTTTCTTT.

V usage is TRBV6-6 and J usage is TRBJ1-1; D is unclear. CDR1 is MNHNY, CDR2 SVGAGI, per germline (reference sequence). Trimming took 5 bases from V and 2 from J, leaving 9 bases between them. The CDR3 is 13 amino acids. CDR3 sequence: CASSRPLNTEAFF. CDR3 coding DNA: TGTGCCAGCAGTCGCCCTCTCAACACTGAAGCTTTCTTT.

The V call is TRBV5-6, the J call TRBJ2-3; no clear D. The CDR3 sequence is 15 residues long. The germline V gene encodes CDR1 SGHDT and CDR2 YYEEEE. The V end lost 2 bases, the J end lost 0 bases, and 10 bases lay between the germline ends. CDR3 amino acids: CASSFIRSSTDTQYF. The CDR3 region has the DNA TGTGCCAGCAGCTTCATTCGCAGTAGCACAGATACGCAGTATTTT.

V usage is TRBV5-1 and J usage is TRBJ2-1; D is perhaps TRBD2 (6 bases). Germline V lookup: CDR1 SGHRS, CDR2 YFSETQ. This CDR3 is built from 12 residues. V gave up 3 bases and J gave up 9 bases, with 10 bases separating them. The CDR3 reads CASSSTGVEQFF. For the CDR3, the DNA is TGCGCCAGCAGCTCCACGGGAGTTGAGCAGTTCTTC.

The V call is TRBV9, the J call TRBJ2-1, with a weak D call TRBD1 (6 bases). V lost 0 bases and J lost 5, with 12 bases in between. This CDR3 is built from 15 residues. In germline, CDR1 is SGDLS, CDR2 YYNGEE. The CDR3 spells CASSVALDSHNEQFF. The CDR3 nucleotides read TGTGCCAGCAGCGTAGCTTTGGACAGCCACAATGAGCAGTTCTTC.

The V call is TRBV5-6, the J call TRBJ1-3, with TRBD1 as a possible D gene (5 bases). CDR1 is SGHDT, CDR2 YYEEEE, per germline. The germline V and J ends were trimmed by 2 bases and 2 bases, with 8 bases remaining between them. The CDR3 is made up of 14 amino acids. The CDR3, as DNA: TGTGCCAGCAGCTTTATAGGGGCTGGAAACACCATATATTTT. It translates to CASSFIGAGNTIYF.

This chain links TRBV29-1 with TRBJ2-7; weak D call: TRBD2 (5 bases). Trimming shortened V by 2 bases and J by 2 bases, and 19 bases separated the two germline ends. The germline V gene encodes CDR1 SQVTM and CDR2 ANQGSEA. The CDR3 is 16 residues long. This chain's CDR3 is CSVETRGKADPYEQYF. In nucleotides, the CDR3 is TGCAGCGTTGAAACCCGGGGAAAGGCGGACCCCTACGAGCAGTACTTC.

This chain connects TRBV29-1 to TRBJ2-6; D is unclear. The CDR3 contains 13 residues. The germline gives CDR1 SQVTM, CDR2 ANQGSEA. Trimming cost V 3 bases and J 0 bases, with 3 bases left between them. The DNA for the CDR3 is TGCAGCGTTGACAGCTCTGGGGCCAACGTCCTGACTTTC. Translated: CSVDSSGANVLTF.

The J gene is TRBJ2-5, the V gene TRBV18; maybe TRBD2 (5 bases). This CDR3 has 14 residues. Trimming removed 2 bases from V and 4 bases from J, with 11 bases in between. Germline V gene lookup returns CDR1 KGHSH and CDR2 LQKENI. The CDR3 DNA follows: TGTGCCAGCTCACCAGGGAGCGCCACAGAGACCCAGTACTTC. This gives the protein CASSPGSATETQYF.

V is TRBV7-3 and J is TRBJ2-3, with TRBD2 matching 8 bases. This CDR3 is built from 15 residues. The V gene end was trimmed by 3 bases and the J gene end by 4 bases; junction bases not matched to a gene: 6. Germline values: CDR1 SGHTA, CDR2 FQGTGA. The CDR3 bases are TGTGCCAGCAGCTTCCCCGGGACTAGAGCAGATACGCAGTATTTT. Its translation is CASSFPGTRADTQYF.

V usage is TRBV5-6 and J usage is TRBJ2-7, with TRBD1 identical over 7 bases. CDR1 SGHDT and CDR2 YYEEEE come from the germline V gene. The junction had 5 bases not matched to a gene; V was cut back by 2 bases and J by 3 bases. There are 14 residues in the CDR3. The CDR3 protein is CASSFRTGDYEQYF. DNA for the CDR3: TGTGCCAGCAGCTTTAGGACAGGAGACTACGAGCAGTACTTC.

The rearrangement uses TRBV5-6 and TRBJ2-7; no clear D. Trimming removed 2 bases at V and 7 bases at J, with 10 bases between. Germline V gene lookup returns CDR1 SGHDT and CDR2 YYEEEE. The CDR3 is made up of 12 amino acids. Written as DNA, the CDR3 is TGTGCCAGCAGCTTTAGGAGTGGGGAGCAGTACTTC. It encodes CASSFRSGEQYF.

The chain combines TRBV29-1 with TRBJ2-7; maybe TRBD1 (6 bases). There are 14 residues in the CDR3. Per the germline V gene, CDR1 is SQVTM and CDR2 is ANQGSEA. Trimming took off 3 bases at V and 2 bases at J, with 14 bases between the two ends. The CDR3 protein is CSVESRGRTYEQYF. CDR3 nucleotide sequence: TGCAGCGTTGAGAGCAGGGGTCGTACCTACGAGCAGTACTTC.

This clone has only one observation. The chain carries TRBV21-1 and TRBJ2-3; TRBD2 is the table's D call, not checked against the DNA. TRBV21-1 is a known pseudogene. The CDR3 is 16 residues long. CDR3 amino acids: CASSKPQRESADTQYF. The DNA for the CDR3 is TGTGCCAGCTCCAAACCCCAGCGGGAGAGCGCGGATACGCAGTATTTT.

The table lists this clone with a count of one. The chain is built from TRBV3-1 (or the pseudogene TRBV3-2) and TRBJ2-7; TRBD2 might be the D (5 bases). Germline V CDR1 and CDR2: LGHDT, YNNKEL (reference sequence). V was trimmed by 5 bases and J by 2 bases, leaving 19 bases between them. The CDR3 length is 16 residues. The CDR3 here is CASSLRLEAIPYEQYF. In DNA form, the CDR3 reads TGTGCCAGCAGCTTGAGGCTGGAGGCCATCCCCTACGAGCAGTACTTC.

V is TRBV7-2 and J is TRBJ1-6; the match to TRBD1 covers 9 bases. The V gene end was trimmed by 2 bases and the J gene end by 9 bases; junction bases not matched to a gene: 8. Germline V gives CDR1 SGHTA, CDR2 FQGNSA. This CDR3 is 16 amino acids long. The CDR3 loop is CASSLRDRVFFSPLHF. The CDR3 DNA reads as TGTGCCAGCAGCTTAAGGGACAGGGTATTTTTTTCACCCCTCCACTTT. The full variable domain, its missing parts supplied by reference TRBV7-2 and TRBJ1-6, is GAGVSQSPSNKVTEKGKDVELRCDPISGHTALYWYRQSLGQGLEFLIYFQGNSAPDKSGLPSDRFSAERTGGSVSTLTIQRTQQEDSAVYLCASSLRDRVFFSPLHFGNGTRLTVT.

The chain is built from TRBV6-5 and TRBJ1-5; 8 bases map to TRBD1. The CDR3 totals 13 residues. Germline lookup yields CDR1 MNHEY and CDR2 SVGAGI. V was clipped by 11 bases and J by 0 bases; unmatched bases: 3. The CDR3 coding sequence is TGTGCCGGGGGACAGGCTAGCAATCAGCCCCAGCATTTT. As protein: CAGGQASNQPQHF.